Below, 20 T cell receptor beta chains from the same sample are listed, as sequenced in a study of tumor-infiltrating lymphocytes in primary liver carcinoma. Researchers drew blood RNA from unsorted whole blood and extracted germline DNA as well. The investigators made TCR beta cDNA from roughly 460 ng total RNA, using a constant-region primer. Construction of TCR beta libraries relied on three successive nested multiplex PCR rounds employing slightly modified ARM-PCR. With TRBV1-TRBV30 forward primers and a C-beta reverse primer, the first two PCR rounds were run for around 10 cycles each. One entry per CDR3 protein, called by TCRdb with MiXCR from the multiplex PCR reads. Of some 180,000 distinct CDR3 sequences in the sample, approximately 60% are singletons; the top ten hold around 68%. The sequencing input was peripheral blood. These receptors were taken from a man in his forties or fifties with primary liver carcinoma and hepatitis B virus infection.

This clonotype was counted between two and nine times. A much larger clone differs from this one at a single base, so this may be a read error. The chain recombines TRBV11-2 with TRBJ2-3; D may match TRBD1 or TRBD2 (6 bases each). This CDR3 spans 15 amino acids. The V gene's germline CDR1 is SGHAT and CDR2 FQNNGV. CDR3 in DNA: TGTGCCAACAGCTCCTCCGGGGGCGGCACAGATACGCAGTATTTT. Translation: CANSSSGGGTDTQYF.

This clonotype has a handful of counts. This CDR3 is CASTSPRAGANVLTF. The CDR3 DNA is TGTGCCAGCACTTCCCCCCGGGCTGGGGCCAACGTCCTGACTTTC. The chain joins TRBV7-9 to TRBJ2-6; D remains unclear. V dropped 7 bases and J dropped 2 bases, with 12 bases sitting between them. This CDR3 is built from 15 residues. Germline CDR1 and CDR2: SEHNR and FQNEAQ (reference sequence). Full variable domain (rest looked up from reference TRBV7-9 and TRBJ2-6): DTGVSQNPRHKITKRGQNVTFRCDPISEHNRLYWYRQTLGQGPEFLTYFQNEAQLEKSRLLSDRFSAERPKGSFSTLEIQRTEQGDSAMYLCASTSPRAGANVLTFGAGSRLTVL.

This clonotype was seen more than once but under ten times. A much larger clone is a single base away; this may be a read error. J is TRBJ2-5 and V is TRBV11-2; tentative D call: TRBD2 (5 bases). Germline V gives CDR1 SGHAT, CDR2 FQNNGV. This CDR3 contains 13 residues. CDR3 amino acids: CDSSASGQETQYF. The CDR3 nucleotides read TGTGACAGCAGCGCCAGCGGCCAAGAGACCCAGTACTTC.

V usage is TRBV5-8 and J usage is TRBJ2-1; 7 bases line up with TRBD2. CDR1 SGHTS and CDR2 YDEGEE come from the germline V gene. The V gene end was trimmed by 1 base and the J gene end by 5 bases; junction bases not matched to a gene: 6. The CDR3 totals 15 residues. CDR3 in DNA: TGTGCCAGCAGCTTGTGGCCTAGCGGCAACAATGAGCAGTTCTTC. This codes for CASSLWPSGNNEQFF.

In this sample, this clonotype turned up many times. This chain joins TRBV11-2 and TRBJ2-1; 8 bases match TRBD1. V dropped 5 bases and J dropped 1; count of bases not matched to a gene: 10. CDR1 and CDR2 from the germline V gene are SGHAT and FQNNGV. The CDR3 runs to 17 residues. The CDR3 spells CASSEDRVLGSYNEQFF. Here the CDR3 DNA reads TGTGCCAGCAGCGAGGACAGGGTGTTAGGGTCCTACAATGAGCAGTTCTTC.

With respect to this clonotype: Since no conserved phenylalanine or tryptophan closes the CDR3, a read error is the likely cause. This rearrangement joins TRBV12-3 or TRBV12-4 to TRBJ1-6; 11 bases fit TRBD1. The CDR3 length is 16 residues. After removal of 3 bases from V and 9 bases from J, the junction contained 7 bases not matched to a gene. This CDR3 reads CASSFLVGQGGSPLHY. DNA of the CDR3: TGTGCCAGCAGTTTTCTGGTGGGACAGGGGGGTTCACCCCTCCACTAT.

The rearrangement links TRBV11-2 to TRBJ2-1; 9 bases agree with TRBD2. The CDR3 totals 14 residues. Unmatched junction bases numbered 7, after V lost 5 bases and J lost 8 bases. Germline CDR1 and CDR2: SGHAT and FQNNGV. CDR3 sequence reads: CASSRTSEIDEQFF. Written as DNA, the CDR3 is TGTGCCAGCAGCAGGACTAGCGAGATTGATGAGCAGTTCTTC.

The rearrangement uses TRBV2 and TRBJ1-5; TRBD1 might be the D (6 bases). From germline, CDR1 is SNHLY and CDR2 FYNNEI. The CDR3 contains 13 residues. V was shortened by 6 bases and J by 6 bases, with 12 bases between the two germline ends. The CDR3 DNA sequence: TGTGCCAGCAGCACACAGGGCAGTCAGCCCCAGCATTTT. It codes for CASSTQGSQPQHF.

To note about this clonotype: This may be a read error: a much more frequent sequence differs by one nucleotide. This sequence joins TRBV5-1 and TRBJ2-1; 13 bases are a match to TRBD2. The CDR3 extends over 15 amino acids. J gave up 15 bases and V 4 bases, and 13 bases lay outside the gene matches. CDR1 is SGHRS, CDR2 YFSETQ, per germline. CDR3 protein: CASSPDSGLAGVGFF. CDR3 in DNA: TGCGCCAGCAGCCCCGACTCAGGACTAGCGGGAGTTGGGTTCTTC.

This clonotype was seen a handful of times. It may be a read error: a sequence one base away is much more abundant. The genes are TRBV11-2 and TRBJ2-3, with D possibly being TRBD1 (5 bases). Per the germline V gene, CDR1 is SGHAT and CDR2 is FQNNGV. CDR3 length equals 15 residues. Trimming took 5 bases from V and 0 from J, leaving 12 bases between them. In DNA, the CDR3 is TGTGCCAGCAGCCCGACAGAATTTAGCACAGATACGCAGTATTTT. It translates to CASSPTEFSTDTQYF.

V and J are TRBV11-2 and TRBJ1-4; TRBD1 matches 12 bases. Losses at the gene ends were 1 base for V and 0 bases for J; bases not matched to a gene: 9. This CDR3 spans 20 amino acids. Germline assignment: CDR1 SGHAT and CDR2 FQNNGV. CDR3 sequence (DNA): TGTGCCAGCAGCTTAGGCCCCCCGGGGACAGGGGGCCCAACTAATGAAAAACTGTTTTTT. It specifies CASSLGPPGTGGPTNEKLFF.

This clonotype has a single count. Just one base apart from a much larger clone, this may be a read error. This chain joins TRBV11-2 and TRBJ2-7, with D unclear. Trimming removed 1 base from V and 1 base from J, with 14 bases in between. The germline CDR1 and CDR2 sequences are SGHAT and FQNNGV. This CDR3 spans 16 amino acids. CDR3 residues: CASSLVPDILSYEQYF. The CDR3 DNA reads TGTGCCAGCAGCTTAGTCCCCGACATCCTTTCCTACGAGCAGTACTTC.

A note on this clonotype: This may arise from a read error, as a much more abundant clone is one base away. Likely a read error: the CDR3 ends without its conserved phenylalanine or tryptophan. This CDR3 reads CASSPRGYEETQYS. As DNA, the CDR3 is TGTGCCAGCAGCCCCCGAGGCTACGAAGAGACCCAGTACTCC. The chain carries TRBV6-2 or TRBV6-3 and TRBJ2-5; unclear D gene. The CDR3 consists of 14 residues. V was trimmed by 6 bases and J by 3 bases, leaving 14 bases between them. Germline V gene data show CDR1 as MNHEY and CDR2 as SVGEGT.

The table lists this clonotype with a few counts. The chain uses TRBV5-5 and TRBJ2-7, with TRBD1 matching 8 bases. J lost 0 bases, V lost 4 bases, and 3 bases had no gene match. The CDR3 totals 14 residues. CDR1 SGHKS and CDR2 YYEKEE come from the germline V gene (reference sequence). The CDR3 loop reads CASSPTGDSYEQYF. CDR3 DNA sequence: TGTGCCAGCAGCCCGACAGGGGACTCCTACGAGCAGTACTTC.

This clonotype was picked up one time. At one of its ends the junction is not consistent with the germline gene, which may arise from a read error. The chain carries TRBV11-2 and TRBJ2-7; no definite D call. Germline CDR1 and CDR2: SGHAT and FQNNGV. The CDR3 spans 12 residues. In DNA form, the CDR3 reads TGTGCCGGCAGCTTAAGCGAGTACGAGCAGTACTTC. Amino acid sequence: CAGSLSEYEQYF.

On this clonotype itself: The junction departs from germline at one end; a sequencing error may be responsible. J is TRBJ2-1 and V is TRBV6-5; TRBD1 is a possible D gene (7 bases). CDR1 and CDR2 (germline): MNHEY, SVGAGI. The CDR3 is 14 amino acids. This chain's CDR3 is CASRSPLGGGEQLF. CDR3 coding DNA: TGCGCCAGCAGATCCCCCCTAGGGGGCGGGGAGCAGCTCTTC.

This clonotype was picked up many times. The J gene is TRBJ2-2, the V gene TRBV11-2, with 9 bases that match TRBD1. This CDR3 is built from 16 residues. The germline V gene encodes CDR1 SGHAT and CDR2 FQNNGV. Trimming took 5 bases from V and 5 from J; bases not matched to a gene: 9. The CDR3 loop reads CASSPLGQGYTGELFF. CDR3 in DNA: TGTGCCAGCAGCCCCCTGGGACAGGGATATACCGGGGAGCTGTTTTTT.

A note on this clonotype: One end of the junction is discordant with germline, which a read error may explain. This chain joins TRBV11-2 and TRBJ2-3; D remains ambiguous. Germline assignment: CDR1 SGHAT and CDR2 FQNNGV. This CDR3 spans 16 amino acids. As DNA, the CDR3 is TGTGCCAGCAGCCAGCCGACACAAGATATCACAGCTACGCAGTATTTT. Translation: CASSQPTQDITATQYF. Full variable domain (rest looked up from reference TRBV11-2 and TRBJ2-3): EAGVAQSPRYKIIEKRQSVAFWCNPISGHATLYWYQQILGQGPKLLIQFQNNGVVDDSQLPKDRFSAERLKGVDSTLKIQPAKLEDSAVYLCASSQPTQDITATQYFGPGTRLTVL.

This clonotype appeared a few times. CDR3 in DNA: TGTGCCAGCAGTTACGAGGGGCGAGGACAGCCCCAGCATTTT. Protein: CASSYEGRGQPQHF. This chain joins TRBV6-5 and TRBJ1-5; TRBD1 might be the D (5 bases). Germline assignment: CDR1 MNHEY and CDR2 SVGAGI. V lost 2 bases to trimming and J lost 7 bases, with 12 bases between them. This CDR3 comprises 14 residues.

This clonotype is a singleton in its sample. The V gene is TRBV5-1, the J gene TRBJ1-4; D might be TRBD1 (5 bases). Germline V lookup: CDR1 SGHRS, CDR2 YFSETQ. This CDR3 has 16 residues. V was pared by 0 bases and J by 0 bases, with 9 bases between. CDR3 bases: TGCGCCAGCAGCTTGGGGGGCGCCGCAACTAATGAAAAACTGTTTTTT. Protein: CASSLGGAATNEKLFF. Full variable domain (missing parts from reference TRBV5-1 and TRBJ1-4): KAGVTQTPRYLIKTRGQQVTLSCSPISGHRSVSWYQQTPGQGLQFLFEYFSETQRNKGNFPGRFSGRQFSNSRSEMNVSTLELGDSALYLCASSLGGAATNEKLFFGSGTQLSVL.